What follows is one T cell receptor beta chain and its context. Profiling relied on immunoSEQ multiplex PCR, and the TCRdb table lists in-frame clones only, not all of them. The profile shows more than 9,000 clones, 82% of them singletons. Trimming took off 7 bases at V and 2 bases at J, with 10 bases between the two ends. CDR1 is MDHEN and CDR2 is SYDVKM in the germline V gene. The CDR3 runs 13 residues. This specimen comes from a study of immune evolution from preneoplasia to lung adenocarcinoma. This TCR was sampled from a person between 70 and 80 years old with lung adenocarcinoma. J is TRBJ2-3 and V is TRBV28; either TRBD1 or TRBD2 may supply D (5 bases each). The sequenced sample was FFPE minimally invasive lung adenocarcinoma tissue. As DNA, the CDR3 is TGTGCCAGCATCCCCGGGACCACAGATACGCAGTATTTT. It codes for CASIPGTTDTQYF. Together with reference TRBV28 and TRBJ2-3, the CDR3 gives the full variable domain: DVKVTQSSRYLVKRTGEKVFLECVQDMDHENMFWYRQDPGLGLRLIYFSYDVKMKEKGDIPEGYSVSREKKERFSLILESASTNQTSMYLCASIPGTTDTQYFGPGTRLTVL.